The 6 T cell receptor beta chains listed next were all sequenced from one sample in a study of prognosis after radiotherapy for stage I lung cancer. From genomic DNA, two-round multiplex PCR was used to amplify TCR beta CDR3. The first round of PCR was done with primers that matched each TRBV and TRBJ gene. TCRdb recomputed calls from the multiplex PCR reads with MiXCR, one row per CDR3 protein. The sample consists of approximately 25,000 distinct CDR3 sequences, 35% to 50% of them appearing once. The specimen comprised PBMCs, sampled before or after stereotactic body radiation therapy (not recorded which). The receptors come from a donor over 45 with non-small cell lung cancer.

This clonotype was counted only a few times. V is TRBV5-1 and J is TRBJ2-7; no clear D. The CDR3 sequence is 12 residues long. V was shortened by 3 bases and J by 3 bases, with 7 bases between the two germline ends. Germline V gene lookup returns CDR1 SGHRS and CDR2 YFSETQ. The CDR3 DNA sequence: TGCGCCAGCAGCTATGGGGACTACGAGCAGTACTTC. Its translation is CASSYGDYEQYF.

This clonotype was detected once. This chain joins TRBV5-5 and TRBJ2-3; 12 bases match TRBD1. Trimming took 3 bases from V and 8 from J; bases not matched to a gene: 7. Germline V gene data show CDR1 as SGHKS and CDR2 as YYEKEE (reference sequence). The CDR3 is 15 residues long. The CDR3 reads CASSWGQGAGGTQYF. The CDR3 DNA sequence: TGTGCCAGCAGCTGGGGACAGGGGGCAGGAGGTACGCAGTATTTT.

Worth noting for this clonotype: A read error is possible here, since a much larger clone lies one base away. The chain recombines TRBV29-1 with TRBJ1-2; 7 bases are shared with TRBD1. Germline CDR1 is SQVTM and CDR2 is ANQGSEA. Trimming at V came to 8 bases and at J to 6 bases, leaving 3 bases not matched to a gene. The CDR3 is 10 amino acids. The CDR3, as DNA: TGCAGCTCCGACAGGGATGGCTACACCTTC. Residues: CSSDRDGYTF.

The J gene is TRBJ1-5, the V gene TRBV24-1; 7 bases align to TRBD1. With V trimmed by 7 bases and J by 5 bases, 7 bases remained unmatched. The CDR3 has 14 residues. Per the germline V gene, CDR1 is KGHDR and CDR2 is SFDVKD. The CDR3 region is CATSYTGEHQPQHF. The CDR3 DNA sequence: TGTGCCACCAGCTATACAGGGGAACATCAGCCCCAGCATTTT.

Ten or more counts support this clonotype. The rearrangement uses TRBV7-2 and TRBJ1-6, with no clear D. In germline, CDR1 is SGHTA, CDR2 FQGNSA. The ends were cut back, 5 bases at V and 7 bases at J, with 9 bases in the middle. The CDR3 runs to 13 residues. CDR3 protein: CASSPQKNSPLHF. The CDR3 region has the DNA TGTGCCAGCAGCCCCCAGAAAAATTCACCCCTCCACTTT.

This clonotype has a count of ten or more. V gene TRBV5-1 combines with J gene TRBJ2-7; D uncertain. The V gene lost 0 bases and the J gene lost 6 bases, with 13 bases spanning the gap. The CDR3 length is 14 residues. CDR1 is SGHRS, CDR2 YFSETQ, per germline. The DNA of the CDR3 is TGCGCCAGCAGCTTGGTTGAGGCGTCGGGCGAGCAGTACTTC. Its translation: CASSLVEASGEQYF.